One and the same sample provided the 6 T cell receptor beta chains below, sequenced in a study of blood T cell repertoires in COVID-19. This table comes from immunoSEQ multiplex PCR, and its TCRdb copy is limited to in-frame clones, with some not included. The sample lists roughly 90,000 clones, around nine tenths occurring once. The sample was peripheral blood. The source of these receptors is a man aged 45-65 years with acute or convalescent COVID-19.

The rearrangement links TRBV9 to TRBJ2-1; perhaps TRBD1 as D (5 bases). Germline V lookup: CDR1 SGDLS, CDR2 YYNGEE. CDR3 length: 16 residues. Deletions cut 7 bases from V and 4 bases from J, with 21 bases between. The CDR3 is CASQGKASMKYNEQFF. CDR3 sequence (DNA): TGTGCCAGCCAGGGTAAAGCAAGTATGAAGTACAATGAGCAGTTCTTC.

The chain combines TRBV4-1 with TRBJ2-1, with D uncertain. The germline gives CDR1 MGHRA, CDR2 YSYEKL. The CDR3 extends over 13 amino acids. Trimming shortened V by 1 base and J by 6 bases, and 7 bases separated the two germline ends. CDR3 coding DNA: TGCGCCAGCAGCCAAGGAGTGAGCAATGAGCAGTTCTTC. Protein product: CASSQGVSNEQFF.

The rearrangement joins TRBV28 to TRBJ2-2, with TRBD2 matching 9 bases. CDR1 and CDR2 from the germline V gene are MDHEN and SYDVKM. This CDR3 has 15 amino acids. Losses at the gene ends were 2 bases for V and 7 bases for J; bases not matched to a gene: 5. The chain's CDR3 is CASSLGGRVDGELFF. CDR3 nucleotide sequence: TGTGCCAGCAGTTTAGGCGGGAGGGTTGACGGGGAGCTGTTTTTT. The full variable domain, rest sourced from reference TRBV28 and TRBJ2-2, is DVKVTQSSRYLVKRTGEKVFLECVQDMDHENMFWYRQDPGLGLRLIYFSYDVKMKEKGDIPEGYSVSREKKERFSLILESASTNQTSMYLCASSLGGRVDGELFFGEGSRLTVL.

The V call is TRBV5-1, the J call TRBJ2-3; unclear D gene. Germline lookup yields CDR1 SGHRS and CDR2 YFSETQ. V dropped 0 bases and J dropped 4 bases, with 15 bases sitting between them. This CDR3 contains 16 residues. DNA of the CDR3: TGCGCCAGCAGCTTGGCCGTGGCGGAATCGGCAGATACGCAGTATTTT. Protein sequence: CASSLAVAESADTQYF.

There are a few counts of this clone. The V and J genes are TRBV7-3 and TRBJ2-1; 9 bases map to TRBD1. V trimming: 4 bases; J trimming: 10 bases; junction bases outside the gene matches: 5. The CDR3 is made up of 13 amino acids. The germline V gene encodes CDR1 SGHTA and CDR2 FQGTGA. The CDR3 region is CASSSGTGLEQFF. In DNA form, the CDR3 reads TGTGCCAGCAGCTCCGGGACAGGGCTAGAGCAGTTCTTC.

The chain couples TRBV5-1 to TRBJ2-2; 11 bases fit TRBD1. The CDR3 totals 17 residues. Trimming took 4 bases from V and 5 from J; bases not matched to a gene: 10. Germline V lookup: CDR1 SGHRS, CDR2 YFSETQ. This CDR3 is CASSPAIGQGATGELFF. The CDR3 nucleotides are TGCGCCAGCAGCCCGGCTATCGGACAGGGGGCAACCGGGGAGCTGTTTTTT.